This note documents a single T cell receptor beta chain sequence. The data stem from a study of cytomegalovirus exposure and HLA in healthy donors. Germline trimming cut 5 bases from V and 4 bases from J; bases unmatched to any gene: 9. The V gene's germline CDR1 is KGHSH and CDR2 LQKENI. The CDR3 covers 15 residues. Sequencing used immunoSEQ multiplex PCR; TCRdb keeps in-frame clones, though not all of them. The sample shows around 130,000 clones, 85% to 90% of them seen only once. Material: PBMCs. The V gene is TRBV18, the J gene TRBJ1-2, with 8 bases fitting TRBD1. The source is a man under 40 in good health and CMV-seronegative. The CDR3 DNA reads as TGTGCCAGCTCAATACAGGGGGTCCAATCCTATGGCTACACCTTC. The encoded protein is CASSIQGVQSYGYTF.